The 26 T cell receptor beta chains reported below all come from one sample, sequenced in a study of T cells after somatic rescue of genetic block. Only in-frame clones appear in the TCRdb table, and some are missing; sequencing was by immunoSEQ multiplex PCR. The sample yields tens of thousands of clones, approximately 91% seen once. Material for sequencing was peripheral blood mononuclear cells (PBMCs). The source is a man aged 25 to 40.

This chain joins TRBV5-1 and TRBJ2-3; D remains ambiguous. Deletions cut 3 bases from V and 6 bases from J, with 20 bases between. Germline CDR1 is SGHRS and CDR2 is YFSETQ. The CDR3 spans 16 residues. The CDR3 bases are TGCGCCAGCAGCTCGGGTGGCCTAAACATGGCGGATACGCAGTATTTT. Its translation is CASSSGGLNMADTQYF.

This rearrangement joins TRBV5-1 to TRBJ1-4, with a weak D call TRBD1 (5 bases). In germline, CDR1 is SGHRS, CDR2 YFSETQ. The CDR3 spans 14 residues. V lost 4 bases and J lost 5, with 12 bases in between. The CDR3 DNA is TGCGCCAGCAGCCCCGGGACGGAGAATGAAAAACTGTTTTTT. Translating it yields CASSPGTENEKLFF.

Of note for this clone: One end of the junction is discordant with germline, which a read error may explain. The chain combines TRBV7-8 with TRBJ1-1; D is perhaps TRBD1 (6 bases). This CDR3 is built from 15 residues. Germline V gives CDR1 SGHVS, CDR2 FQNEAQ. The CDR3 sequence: CASSLVGAESLSEIF. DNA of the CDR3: TGTGCCAGCAGCTTAGTGGGGGCGGAAAGTTTAAGTGAAATCTTT.

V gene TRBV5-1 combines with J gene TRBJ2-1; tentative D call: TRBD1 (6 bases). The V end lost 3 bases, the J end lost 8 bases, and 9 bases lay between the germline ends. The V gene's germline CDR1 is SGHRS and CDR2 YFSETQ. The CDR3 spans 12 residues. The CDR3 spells CASSSDSDEQFF. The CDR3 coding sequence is TGCGCCAGCAGCTCGGACAGCGATGAGCAGTTCTTC.

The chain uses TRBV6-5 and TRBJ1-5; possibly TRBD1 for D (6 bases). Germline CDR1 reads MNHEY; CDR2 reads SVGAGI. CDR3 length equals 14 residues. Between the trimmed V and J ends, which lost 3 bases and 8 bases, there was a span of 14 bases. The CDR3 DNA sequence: TGTGCCAGCAGTTATGCCCGAGGGGGGGAGCCCCAGCATTTT. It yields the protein CASSYARGGEPQHF.

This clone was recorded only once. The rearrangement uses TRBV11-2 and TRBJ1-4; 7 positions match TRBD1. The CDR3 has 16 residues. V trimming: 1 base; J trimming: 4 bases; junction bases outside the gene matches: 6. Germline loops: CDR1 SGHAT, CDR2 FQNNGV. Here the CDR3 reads CASSLVIRQGNEKLFF. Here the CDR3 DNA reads TGTGCCAGCAGCTTAGTGATTAGACAGGGTAATGAAAAACTGTTTTTT.

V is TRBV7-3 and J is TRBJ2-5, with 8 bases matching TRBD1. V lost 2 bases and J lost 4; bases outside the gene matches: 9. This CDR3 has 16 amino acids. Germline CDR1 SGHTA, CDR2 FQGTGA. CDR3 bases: TGTGCCAGCAGCTTATCAGGACAGGGCAGTCCAGAGACCCAGTACTTC. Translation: CASSLSGQGSPETQYF.

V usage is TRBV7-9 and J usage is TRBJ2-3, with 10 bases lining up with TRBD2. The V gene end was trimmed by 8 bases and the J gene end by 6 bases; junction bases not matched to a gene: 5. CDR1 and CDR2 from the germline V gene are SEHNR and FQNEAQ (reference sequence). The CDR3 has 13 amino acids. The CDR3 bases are TGTGCCAGCGCACTAGCGGGATACGATACGCAGTATTTT. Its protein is CASALAGYDTQYF.

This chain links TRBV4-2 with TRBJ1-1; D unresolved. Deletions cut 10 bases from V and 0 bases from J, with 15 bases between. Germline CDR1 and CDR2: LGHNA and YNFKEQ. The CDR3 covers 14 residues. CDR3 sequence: CAISDGTMNTEAFF. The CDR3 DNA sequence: TGTGCCATCTCGGACGGCACCATGAACACTGAAGCTTTCTTT.

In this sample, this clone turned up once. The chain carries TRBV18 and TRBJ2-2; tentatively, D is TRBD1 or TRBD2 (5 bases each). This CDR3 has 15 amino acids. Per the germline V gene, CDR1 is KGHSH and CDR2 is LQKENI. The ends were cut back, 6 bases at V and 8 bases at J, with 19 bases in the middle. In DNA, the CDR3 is TGTGCCAGCTCGCGTATACCGGGACCGCTGGGGGAGCTGTTTTTT. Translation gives CASSRIPGPLGELFF.

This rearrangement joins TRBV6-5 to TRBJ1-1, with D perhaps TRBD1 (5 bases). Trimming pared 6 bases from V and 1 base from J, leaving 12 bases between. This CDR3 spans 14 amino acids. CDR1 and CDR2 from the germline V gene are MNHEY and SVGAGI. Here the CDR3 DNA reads TGTGCCAGCAGCTCCGGGACGGGGAACACTGAAGCTTTCTTT. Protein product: CASSSGTGNTEAFF.

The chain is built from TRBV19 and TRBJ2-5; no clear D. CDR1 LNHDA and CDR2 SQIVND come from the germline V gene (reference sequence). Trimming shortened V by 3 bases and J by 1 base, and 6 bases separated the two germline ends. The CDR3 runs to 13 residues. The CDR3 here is CASSIILQETQYF. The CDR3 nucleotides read TGTGCCAGTAGTATTATCCTCCAAGAGACCCAGTACTTC.

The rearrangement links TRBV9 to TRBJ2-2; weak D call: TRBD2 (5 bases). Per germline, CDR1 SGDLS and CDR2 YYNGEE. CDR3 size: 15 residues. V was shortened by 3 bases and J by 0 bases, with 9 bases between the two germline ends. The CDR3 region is CASSEDGTNTGELFF. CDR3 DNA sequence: TGTGCCAGCAGCGAGGACGGGACGAACACCGGGGAGCTGTTTTTT. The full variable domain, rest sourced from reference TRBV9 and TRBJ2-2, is DSGVTQTPKHLITATGQRVTLRCSPRSGDLSVYWYQQSLDQGLQFLIQYYNGEERAKGNILERFSAQQFPDLHSELNLSSLELGDSALYFCASSEDGTNTGELFFGEGSRLTVL.

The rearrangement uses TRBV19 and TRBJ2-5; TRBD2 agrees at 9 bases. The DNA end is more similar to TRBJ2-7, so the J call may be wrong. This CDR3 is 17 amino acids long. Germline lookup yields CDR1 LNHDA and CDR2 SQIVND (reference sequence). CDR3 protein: CASSMDYSGSFSYEQYF. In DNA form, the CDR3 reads TGTGCCAGTAGTATGGACTATAGCGGGAGTTTCAGCTACGAGCAGTACTTC.

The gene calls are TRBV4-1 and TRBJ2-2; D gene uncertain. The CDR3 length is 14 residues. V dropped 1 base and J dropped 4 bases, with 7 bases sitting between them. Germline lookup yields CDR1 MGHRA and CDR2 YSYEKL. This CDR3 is CASSQVASTGELFF. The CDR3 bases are TGCGCCAGCAGCCAAGTTGCGTCCACCGGGGAGCTGTTTTTT.

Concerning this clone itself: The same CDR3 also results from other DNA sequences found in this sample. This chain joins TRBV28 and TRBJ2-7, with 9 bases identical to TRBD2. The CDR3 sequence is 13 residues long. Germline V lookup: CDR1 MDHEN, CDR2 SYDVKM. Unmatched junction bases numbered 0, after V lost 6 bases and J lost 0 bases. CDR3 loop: CASRTSGSYEQYF. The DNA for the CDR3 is TGTGCCAGCAGGACTAGCGGCTCCTACGAGCAGTACTTC.

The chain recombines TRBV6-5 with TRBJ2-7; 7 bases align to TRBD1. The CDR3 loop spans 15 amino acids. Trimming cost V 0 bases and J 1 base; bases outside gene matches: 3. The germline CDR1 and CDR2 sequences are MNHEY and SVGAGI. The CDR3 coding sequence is TGTGCCAGCAGTTACTCGCAGGGGGTGTCCTACGAGCAGTACTTC. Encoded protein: CASSYSQGVSYEQYF.

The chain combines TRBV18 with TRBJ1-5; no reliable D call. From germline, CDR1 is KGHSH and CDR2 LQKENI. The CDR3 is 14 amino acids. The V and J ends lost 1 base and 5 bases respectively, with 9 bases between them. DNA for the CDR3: TGTGCCAGCTCACCACAGGGTTCGGATCAGCCCCAGCATTTT. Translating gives CASSPQGSDQPQHF.

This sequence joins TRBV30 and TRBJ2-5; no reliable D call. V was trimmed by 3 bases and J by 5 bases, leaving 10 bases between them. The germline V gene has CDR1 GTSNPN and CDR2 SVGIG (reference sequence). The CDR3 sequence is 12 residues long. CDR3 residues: CAWRGVGETQYF. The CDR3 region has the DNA TGTGCCTGGAGAGGAGTAGGGGAGACCCAGTACTTC. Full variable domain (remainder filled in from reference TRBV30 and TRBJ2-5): SQTIHQWPATLVQPVGSPLSLECTVEGTSNPNLYWYRQAAGRGLQLLFYSVGIGQISSEVPQNLSASRPQDRQFILSSKKLLLSDSGFYLCAWRGVGETQYFGPGTRLLVL.

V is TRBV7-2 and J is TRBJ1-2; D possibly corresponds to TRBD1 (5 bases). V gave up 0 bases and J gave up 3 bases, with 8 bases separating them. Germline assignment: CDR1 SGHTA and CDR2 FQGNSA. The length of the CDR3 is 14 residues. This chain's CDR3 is CASSLAGGYYGYTF. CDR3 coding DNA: TGTGCCAGCAGCTTAGCGGGGGGGTACTATGGCTACACCTTC.

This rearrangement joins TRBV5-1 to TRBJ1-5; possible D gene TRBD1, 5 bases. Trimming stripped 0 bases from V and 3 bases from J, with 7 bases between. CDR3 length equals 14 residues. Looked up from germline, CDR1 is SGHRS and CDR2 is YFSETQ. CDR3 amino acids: CASSLAGFNQPQHF. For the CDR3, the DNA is TGCGCCAGCAGCTTGGCAGGGTTCAATCAGCCCCAGCATTTT.

The CDR3, as DNA: TGTGCCAGCTCTTCCCTCGGCGGGCAGGGGTTGAGCAATCAGCCCCAGCATTTT. Translated: CASSSLGGQGLSNQPQHF. V gene TRBV18 combines with J gene TRBJ1-5; tentatively, D is TRBD1 (6 bases). This CDR3 has 18 residues. Trimming pared 6 bases from V and 1 base from J, leaving 22 bases between. Germline loops: CDR1 KGHSH, CDR2 LQKENI. The entire variable domain, with the rest obtained from reference TRBV18 and TRBJ1-5, is as follows: NAGVMQNPRHLVRRRGQEARLRCSPMKGHSHVYWYRQLPEEGLKFMVYLQKENIIDESGMPKERFSAEFPKEGPSILRIQQVVRGDSAAYFCASSSLGGQGLSNQPQHFGDGTRLSIL.

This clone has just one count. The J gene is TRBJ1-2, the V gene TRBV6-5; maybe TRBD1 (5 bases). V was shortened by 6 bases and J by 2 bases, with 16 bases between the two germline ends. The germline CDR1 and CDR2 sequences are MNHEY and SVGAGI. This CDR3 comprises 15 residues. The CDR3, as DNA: TGTGCCAGCAGCTCCTGGGGGGGAGTAAACTATGGCTACACCTTC. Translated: CASSSWGGVNYGYTF.

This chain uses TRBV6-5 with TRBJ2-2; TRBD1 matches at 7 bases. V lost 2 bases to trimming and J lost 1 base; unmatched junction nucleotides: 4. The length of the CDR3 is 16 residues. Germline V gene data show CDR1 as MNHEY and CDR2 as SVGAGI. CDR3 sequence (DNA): TGTGCCAGCAGTTACACGGGACAGTGGAACACCGGGGAGCTGTTTTTT. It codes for CASSYTGQWNTGELFF.

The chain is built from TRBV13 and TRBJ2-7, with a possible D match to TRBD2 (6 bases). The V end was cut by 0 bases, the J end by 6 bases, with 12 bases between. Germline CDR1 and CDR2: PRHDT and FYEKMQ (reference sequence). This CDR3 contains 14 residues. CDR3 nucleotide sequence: TGTGCCAGCAGCTTAGGGCGGGGCAGCACCGAGCAGTACTTC. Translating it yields CASSLGRGSTEQYF.

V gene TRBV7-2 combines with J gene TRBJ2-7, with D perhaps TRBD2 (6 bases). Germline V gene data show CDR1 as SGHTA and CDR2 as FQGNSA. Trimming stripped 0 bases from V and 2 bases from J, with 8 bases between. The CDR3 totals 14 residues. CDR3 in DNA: TGTGCCAGCAGCTTAGCGGGAGGCGCCTACGAGCAGTACTTC. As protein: CASSLAGGAYEQYF.